These 20 T cell receptor beta chains were all obtained from the same sample, sequenced in a study of blood T cell repertoires in COVID-19 (dated by TCRdb to about 2020). Receptor libraries were prepared by the immunoSEQ multiplex PCR assay. TCRdb took over this immuneACCESS table, retaining in-frame rearrangements with V and J assigned. Such tables are incomplete; in checked studies, under half of the missing clones stem from an unresolved V gene, and the remainder is unexplained. Here the sample has approximately 200,000 clones; 70% to 90% occur a single time. The ten most abundant clones make up more than 1.4% of the sample. Source material: peripheral blood. The receptor source for this set is a man between 18 and 29 years old with active or convalescent COVID-19.

The chain carries TRBV6-2 or TRBV6-3 and TRBJ1-1, with D tentatively TRBD1 (6 bases). Germline lookup yields CDR1 MNHEY and CDR2 SVGEGT. The length of the CDR3 is 15 residues. The ends were cut back, 2 bases at V and 1 base at J, with 11 bases in the middle. This CDR3 is CASSYIGGKNTEAFF. CDR3 DNA: TGTGCCAGCAGTTACATTGGGGGCAAGAACACTGAAGCTTTCTTT.

The genes are TRBV12-3 or TRBV12-4 and TRBJ2-1; a possible D gene is TRBD1 (6 bases). The ends were cut back, 3 bases at V and 5 bases at J, with 8 bases in the middle. This CDR3 spans 13 amino acids. CDR3 protein: CASSLRGNNEQFF. The CDR3 coding sequence is TGTGCCAGCAGTTTGAGGGGGAACAATGAGCAGTTCTTC.

The chain combines TRBV6-4 with TRBJ2-1; D may be TRBD2 (6 bases). Germline-derived CDR1 and CDR2 are MRHNA and SNTAGT. This CDR3 region has 16 residues. V lost 7 bases and J lost 2, with 18 bases in between. As DNA, the CDR3 is TGTGCCAGCATCGGTGGGGTCGGGAGAGCCTACAATGAGCAGTTCTTC. This sequence encodes CASIGGVGRAYNEQFF.

V gene TRBV6-5 combines with J gene TRBJ2-7; 14 bases align to TRBD2. This CDR3 is 15 amino acids long. CDR1 is MNHEY and CDR2 is SVGAGI in the germline V gene. V was clipped by 2 bases and J by 5 bases; unmatched bases: 2. The CDR3 reads CASSYRGLAGDEQYF. As DNA, the CDR3 is TGTGCCAGCAGTTACAGGGGACTAGCGGGAGACGAGCAGTACTTC.

The genes are TRBV6-2 or TRBV6-3 and TRBJ2-7; TRBD2 is a possible D gene (5 bases). The CDR3 spans 14 residues. Germline CDR1 MNHEY, CDR2 SVGEGT. V was trimmed by 5 bases and J by 2 bases, leaving 13 bases between them. The CDR3 DNA is TGTGCCAGCAGTGGAGGTCTAGCTCCCTACGAGCAGTACTTC. It codes for CASSGGLAPYEQYF.

The J gene is TRBJ1-1, the V gene TRBV11-2; D may be TRBD1 (5 bases). With 4 bases removed from V and 3 bases from J, the gap between germline ends came to 21 bases. The CDR3 sequence is 17 residues long. Germline lookup yields CDR1 SGHAT and CDR2 FQNNGV. The CDR3 here is CASSWGYPGLSDTEAFF. The CDR3, as DNA: TGTGCCAGCAGCTGGGGATACCCGGGACTCTCTGACACTGAAGCTTTCTTT.

CDR3 DNA: TGTGCCAGCAGCCCGGGACAGGGGAGCACAGATACGCAGTATTTT. Protein product: CASSPGQGSTDTQYF. The J gene is TRBJ2-3, the V gene TRBV7-2; 10 bases line up with TRBD1. The CDR3 has 15 residues. The germline gives CDR1 SGHTA, CDR2 FQGNSA. Trimming removed 5 bases from V and 0 bases from J; junction bases left unmatched: 2.

The chain uses TRBV11-1 and TRBJ2-2, with 7 bases aligning to TRBD1. Per germline, CDR1 SGHAT and CDR2 FQDESV (reference sequence). With 4 bases clipped from V and 7 bases from J, the junction kept 9 bases outside the gene matches. The CDR3 loop spans 15 amino acids. The CDR3 DNA reads TGTGCCAGCAGCTCTCGACAGGGCCTCGACGGGGAGCTGTTTTTT. Translating it yields CASSSRQGLDGELFF.

The CDR3: CASSLVGSGLSYEQYF. In DNA, the CDR3 is TGTGCCAGCAGCTTAGTCGGTAGCGGATTATCCTACGAGCAGTACTTC. The chain has TRBV7-9 and TRBJ2-7; TRBD2 is a possible D gene (6 bases). Deletions cut 1 base from V and 1 base from J, with 14 bases between. CDR3 size: 16 residues. Germline V gene sequence: CDR1 SEHNR, CDR2 FQNEAQ (reference sequence).

This clone occurred once. The CDR3, as DNA: TGTGCCAGCAGCACAGGGGCCCCCTACGAGCAGTACTTC. As protein: CASSTGAPYEQYF. The gene calls are TRBV9 and TRBJ2-7; 7 positions match TRBD1. The CDR3 is 13 residues long. V was pared by 4 bases and J by 2 bases, with 3 bases of the junction left unmatched. Germline V lookup: CDR1 SGDLS, CDR2 YYNGEE.

The genes are TRBV28 and TRBJ2-7; 7 positions agree with TRBD1. CDR1 MDHEN and CDR2 SYDVKM come from the germline V gene. The length of the CDR3 is 14 residues. With V trimmed by 10 bases and J by 7 bases, 16 bases remained unmatched. The CDR3 loop reads CATKPQTGKIEQYF. CDR3 nucleotide sequence: TGTGCCACTAAACCCCAGACAGGGAAGATTGAGCAGTACTTC.

This chain joins TRBV3-1 (or the pseudogene TRBV3-2) and TRBJ1-2, with D perhaps matching TRBD1 (6 bases). Looked up from germline, CDR1 is LGHDT and CDR2 is YNNKEL (reference sequence). This CDR3 comprises 17 residues. The germline V and J ends were trimmed by 2 bases and 0 bases, with 16 bases remaining between them. DNA for the CDR3: TGTGCCAGCAGCCAAAACCCTGCCAGGGGACCTAACTATGGCTACACCTTC. Amino acid sequence: CASSQNPARGPNYGYTF.

The J gene is TRBJ2-1, the V gene TRBV4-2; 9 nucleotides line up with TRBD1. The CDR3 has 16 residues. The junction had 9 bases not matched to a gene; V was cut back by 1 base and J by 8 bases. CDR1 and CDR2 (germline): LGHNA, YNFKEQ. The CDR3 DNA reads as TGTGCCAGCAGCCAAGGACTCCGGGACAGGGATGATGAGCAGTTCTTC. Protein sequence: CASSQGLRDRDDEQFF.

The rearrangement links TRBV21-1 to TRBJ2-4; the table's D call, TRBD1, was not checked against the DNA. TRBV21-1 constitutes a pseudogene. The CDR3 totals 13 residues. CDR3 nucleotide sequence: TGTGCCAGCAGCAAACAGAGACAGGGGCCTCAGTACTTC. This gives the protein CASSKQRQGPQYF.

J is TRBJ1-6 and V is TRBV10-3; 12 positions agree with TRBD1. Trimming at V came to 5 bases and at J to 9 bases, leaving 14 bases not matched to a gene. The CDR3 consists of 18 residues. Germline V gives CDR1 ENHRY, CDR2 SYGVKD. As DNA, the CDR3 is TGTGCCATCAGTTCCCGAGTCGGGGGGACAGGGGGCCTTTCACCCCTCCACTTT. Its translation: CAISSRVGGTGGLSPLHF.

The chain carries TRBV5-4 and TRBJ2-5; D is perhaps TRBD2 (6 bases). V was shortened by 4 bases and J by 4 bases, with 17 bases between the two germline ends. Germline CDR1 is SGHNT and CDR2 is YYREEE (reference sequence). The CDR3 contains 15 residues. CDR3 bases: TGTGCCAGCAGCACCGGGACTCCCGGGGGAGAGACCCAGTACTTC. This sequence encodes CASSTGTPGGETQYF.

This sequence joins TRBV7-9 and TRBJ2-7; 12 nucleotides match TRBD2. In germline, CDR1 is SEHNR, CDR2 FQNEAQ (reference sequence). This CDR3 has 15 amino acids. Trimming took 5 bases from V and 3 from J; bases not matched to a gene: 5. The CDR3 reads CASSKTSGRIYEQYF. In DNA form, the CDR3 reads TGTGCCAGCAGCAAGACTAGCGGGAGAATCTACGAGCAGTACTTC.

The rearrangement joins TRBV15 to TRBJ2-5; D is ambiguous. CDR1 and CDR2 (germline): LNHNV, YYDKDF (reference sequence). V was clipped by 2 bases and J by 1 base, with 17 bases between them. The CDR3 has 17 amino acids. The CDR3 DNA sequence: TGTGCCACCAGCAGAACCACTTTGGCCGGGTCCCAAGAGACCCAGTACTTC. Its translation is CATSRTTLAGSQETQYF.

This chain's CDR3 is CATSRRGQGRETQYF. In DNA, the CDR3 is TGTGCCACCAGCAGAAGGGGACAGGGGAGAGAGACCCAGTACTTC. This chain joins TRBV15 and TRBJ2-5; the match to TRBD1 covers 10 bases. Trimming took 2 bases from V and 4 from J; bases not matched to a gene: 4. Germline V lookup: CDR1 LNHNV, CDR2 YYDKDF (reference sequence). The CDR3 is made up of 15 amino acids.

The chain joins TRBV19 to TRBJ2-1; 10 bases agree with TRBD2. The CDR3 loop spans 16 amino acids. V was pared by 7 bases and J by 4 bases, with 10 bases of the junction left unmatched. Germline V gene lookup returns CDR1 LNHDA and CDR2 SQIVND (reference sequence). The CDR3 DNA reads as TGTGCCAGTAAAACGGGGGCTAGCGGGAGTTACAATGAGCAGTTCTTC. Its protein product is CASKTGASGSYNEQFF. The complete variable domain, with remaining parts taken from reference TRBV19 and TRBJ2-1, reads DGGITQSPKYLFRKEGQNVTLSCEQNLNHDAMYWYRQDPGQGLRLIYYSQIVNDFQKGDIAEGYSVSREKKESFPLTVTSAQKNPTAFYLCASKTGASGSYNEQFFGPGTRLTVL.